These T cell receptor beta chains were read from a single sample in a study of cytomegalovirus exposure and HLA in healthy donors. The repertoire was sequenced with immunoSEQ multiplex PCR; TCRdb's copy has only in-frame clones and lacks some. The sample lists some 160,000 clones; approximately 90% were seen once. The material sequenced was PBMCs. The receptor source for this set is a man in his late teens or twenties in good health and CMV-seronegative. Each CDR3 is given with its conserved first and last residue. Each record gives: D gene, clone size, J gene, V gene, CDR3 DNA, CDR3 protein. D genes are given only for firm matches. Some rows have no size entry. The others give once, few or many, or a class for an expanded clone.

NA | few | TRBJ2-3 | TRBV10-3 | TGTGCCATCAGTGACAACACAGATACGCAGTATTTT | CAISDNTDTQYF
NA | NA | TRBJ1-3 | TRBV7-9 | TGTGCCAGCAGCTTAGCTGGCCGCACCGTTGGAAACACCATATATTTT | CASSLAGRTVGNTIYF
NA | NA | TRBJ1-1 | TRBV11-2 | TGTGCCAGCAGCCAACAGTCGAACACTGAAGCTTTCTTT | CASSQQSNTEAFF
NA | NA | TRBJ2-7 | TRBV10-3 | TGTGCCATCAGTGATGGGCACGAGCAGTACTTC | CAISDGHEQYF
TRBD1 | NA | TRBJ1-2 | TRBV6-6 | TGTGCCAGCAGTGGGACAGGGATCGAGTATGGCTACACCTTC | CASSGTGIEYGYTF
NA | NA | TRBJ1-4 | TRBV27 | TGTGCCAGCCAGGGTGTGAGTGAAAAACTGTTTTTT | CASQGVSEKLFF
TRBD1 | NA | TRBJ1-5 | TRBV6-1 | TGTGCCAGCAGGGAAGGATCGTGGGGACAGGGGTCGTATCAGCCCCAGCATTTT | CASREGSWGQGSYQPQHF
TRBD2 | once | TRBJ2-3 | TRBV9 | TGTGCCAGCAGCCTCGGGCCGGGGGGGAAGCACCTCACAGATACGCAGTATTTT | CASSLGPGGKHLTDTQYF
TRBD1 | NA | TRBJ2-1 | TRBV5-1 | TGCGCCAGCAGCGTGGGACAGAATTACAATGAGCAGTTCTTC | CASSVGQNYNEQFF
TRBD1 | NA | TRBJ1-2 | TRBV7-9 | TGTGCCAGCAGCTTAGGGGCCGGGACAGGGCCGGATGGCTACACCTTC | CASSLGAGTGPDGYTF
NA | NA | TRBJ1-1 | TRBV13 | TGTGCCAGCAGCACAGACAGACAAATGAACACTGAAGCTTTCTTT | CASSTDRQMNTEAFF
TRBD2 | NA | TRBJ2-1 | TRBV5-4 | TGTGCCAGCAGCTTGGGAAGCGGGGGGGGTTACAATGAGCAGTTCTTC | CASSLGSGGGYNEQFF
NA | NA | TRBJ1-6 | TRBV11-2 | TGTGCCAGCAGCTTACAGGTCATAAATTCACCCCTCCACTTT | CASSLQVINSPLHF
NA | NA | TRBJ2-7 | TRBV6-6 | TGTGCCAGCACCCTCAGGGACTCCTACGAGCAGTACTTC | CASTLRDSYEQYF
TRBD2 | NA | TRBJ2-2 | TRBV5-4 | TGTGCCAGCAGCTTGAGACTAGCGAGGACCGGGGAGCTGTTTTTT | CASSLRLARTGELFF
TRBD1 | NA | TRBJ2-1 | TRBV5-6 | TGTGCCTCGGCACAGGGGGCGATTTGGAATGAGCAGTTCTTC | CASAQGAIWNEQFF
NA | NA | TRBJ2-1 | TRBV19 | TGTGCCAGTAGAGTCCTTAGCGGCAATGAGCAGTTCTTC | CASRVLSGNEQFF
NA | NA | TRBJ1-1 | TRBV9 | TGTGCCAGCAGCGTAGGTCTTACAGGGTGGGGTGAAGCTTTCTTT | CASSVGLTGWGEAFF
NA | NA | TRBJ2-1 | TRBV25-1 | TGTGCCAGCAGTGAAGGGCCCCAAAGCAATGAGCAGTTCTTC | CASSEGPQSNEQFF
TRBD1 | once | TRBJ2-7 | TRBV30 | TGTGCCTGGAATACAGGGGCCGTCTACGAGCAGTACTTC | CAWNTGAVYEQYF